The 25 T cell receptor beta chains listed next were all sequenced from one sample in a study of T cell responses to AZD1222 COVID-19 vaccine. Sequenced by immunoSEQ multiplex PCR; TCRdb stores in-frame clones only, minus some. The sample carries about 140,000 clones, more than 70% recorded once. Sequencing used peripheral blood, obtained 28 days after the second AZD1222 dose. The receptors derive from an adult who received the AZD1222 COVID-19 vaccine.

The chain is built from TRBV4-3 and TRBJ2-2, with 8 nucleotides matching TRBD1. The V segment lost 0 bases and the J segment 7 bases; nucleotides outside the gene matches: 7. The germline V gene has CDR1 LGHNA and CDR2 YSLEER. The CDR3 contains 16 residues. The CDR3 sequence is CASSQDRYTGGGELFF. In DNA, the CDR3 is TGCGCCAGCAGCCAAGATCGCTACACAGGGGGCGGGGAGCTGTTTTTT.

V usage is TRBV19 and J usage is TRBJ2-4; TRBD1 might be the D (5 bases). This CDR3 has 13 residues. Trimming took 4 bases from V and 7 from J, leaving 11 bases between them. CDR1 LNHDA and CDR2 SQIVND come from the germline V gene (reference sequence). The CDR3 DNA reads as TGTGCCAGTAGTAGCAAACAGGTTAACATTCAGTACTTC. Encoded protein: CASSSKQVNIQYF.

This rearrangement joins TRBV29-1 to TRBJ2-7; the D gene could be TRBD1 or TRBD2 (5 bases each). The CDR3 is made up of 13 amino acids. Germline loops: CDR1 SQVTM, CDR2 ANQGSEA. V was clipped by 8 bases and J by 7 bases, with 21 bases between them. CDR3 coding DNA: TGCAGCTCGCCGTTTGGGGGTTCGCGGGAGCAGTACTTC. This codes for CSSPFGGSREQYF.

CDR3 coding DNA: TGTGCCAGCACCAAGACAGGGCTCGAGCAGTACTTC. Translating it yields CASTKTGLEQYF. The chain joins TRBV7-9 to TRBJ2-7; 7 bases line up with TRBD1. The CDR3 covers 12 residues. J was trimmed by 6 bases and V by 7 bases; bases with no gene match: 6. Germline loops: CDR1 SEHNR, CDR2 FQNEAQ (reference sequence).

The genes are TRBV5-1 and TRBJ2-2; D unclear. V gave up 0 bases and J gave up 7 bases, with 4 bases separating them. The CDR3 totals 12 residues. CDR1 and CDR2 from the germline V gene are SGHRS and YFSETQ. The CDR3 nucleotides are TGCGCCAGCAGCTTGGAGGGCGGGGAGCTGTTTTTT. Translating gives CASSLEGGELFF.

The J gene is TRBJ2-5, the V gene TRBV9, with a tentative D call TRBD1 (6 bases). Trimming cost V 3 bases and J 3 bases, with 12 bases left between them. Germline V gene sequence: CDR1 SGDLS, CDR2 YYNGEE. The CDR3 loop spans 14 amino acids. The CDR3 region is CASSGGQVKETQYF. CDR3 coding DNA: TGTGCCAGCAGCGGGGGGCAGGTGAAAGAGACCCAGTACTTC.

This clone showed up just a few times. The V call is TRBV7-9, the J call TRBJ2-5, with D perhaps TRBD2 (5 bases). This CDR3 is 12 amino acids long. V was pared by 2 bases and J by 8 bases, with 9 bases between. Germline-derived CDR1 and CDR2 are SEHNR and FQNEAQ (reference sequence). The CDR3 reads CASSLSEATQYF. The DNA for the CDR3 is TGTGCCAGCAGCTTATCGGAGGCTACCCAGTACTTC.

The chain is built from TRBV6-2 or TRBV6-3 and TRBJ1-5; no reliable D call. V was trimmed by 5 bases and J by 1 base, leaving 12 bases between them. This CDR3 spans 15 amino acids. Germline V gives CDR1 MNHEY, CDR2 SVGEGT. CDR3 protein: CASSPVRSSNQPQHF. In DNA form, the CDR3 reads TGTGCCAGCAGTCCCGTCAGGTCGAGCAATCAGCCCCAGCATTTT.

The rearrangement uses TRBV2 and TRBJ2-7; TRBD1 agrees at 7 bases. The CDR3 loop spans 14 amino acids. CDR1 and CDR2 from the germline V gene are SNHLY and FYNNEI. Germline trimming cut 8 bases from V and 3 bases from J; bases unmatched to any gene: 10. The CDR3 DNA reads TGTGCCAGCCATTCCCCGGGACAGAACTACGAGCAGTACTTC. As protein: CASHSPGQNYEQYF.

This clone was counted a few times. The chain joins TRBV7-2 to TRBJ2-2, with D possibly being TRBD1 (6 bases). Per germline, CDR1 SGHTA and CDR2 FQGNSA. V lost 5 bases, J lost 2 bases, and 15 bases lay in between. The CDR3 loop spans 16 amino acids. The CDR3 bases are TGTGCCAGCAGCATAAGATACGGGACAAACACCGGGGAGCTGTTTTTT. Translated, it gives CASSIRYGTNTGELFF.

CDR3 DNA sequence: TGTGCCAGCAGCCAAGTGTCCCAAATAACCGAAGCTTTCTTT. This translates into CASSQVSQITEAFF. V and J are TRBV4-2 and TRBJ1-1; no definite D call. The germline CDR1 and CDR2 sequences are LGHNA and YNFKEQ. The CDR3 contains 14 residues. Between the trimmed V and J ends, which lost 1 base and 8 bases, there was a span of 14 bases.

This clone was seen a handful of times. V usage is TRBV7-9 and J usage is TRBJ2-1; the D gene is possibly TRBD1 (6 bases). Trimming shortened V by 7 bases and J by 14 bases, and 18 bases separated the two germline ends. The CDR3 loop spans 12 amino acids. Germline V gene lookup returns CDR1 SEHNR and CDR2 FQNEAQ (reference sequence). The CDR3 coding sequence is TGTGCCAGCAAACCCAGGGGAGTGTCGGAGTTCTTC. As protein: CASKPRGVSEFF.

The CDR3 here is CAWSTAYEQYF. CDR3 in DNA: TGTGCCTGGTCCACAGCCTACGAGCAGTACTTC. The rearrangement joins TRBV30 to TRBJ2-7, with no clear D. CDR3 length equals 11 residues. Germline CDR1 is GTSNPN and CDR2 is SVGIG (reference sequence). V was shortened by 5 bases and J by 2 bases, with 7 bases between the two germline ends.

The chain is built from TRBV19 and TRBJ2-5, with D unresolved. Germline V gene sequence: CDR1 LNHDA, CDR2 SQIVND (reference sequence). Trimming cost V 7 bases and J 2 bases, with 14 bases left between them. There are 14 residues in the CDR3. The CDR3 region has the DNA TGTGCCAGTAAGTTGGACGGTCAACAAGAGACCCAGTACTTC. Its translation: CASKLDGQQETQYF.

The chain couples TRBV12-5 to TRBJ2-3; D not resolved. V lost 3 bases to trimming and J lost 6 bases, with 10 bases between them. CDR1 and CDR2 (germline): LGHNT, FRNRAP. This CDR3 comprises 13 residues. As DNA, the CDR3 is TGTGCTAGTGGTTTCCTACTCGGGGATACGCAGTATTTT. Its translation: CASGFLLGDTQYF. The entire variable domain, with the rest obtained from reference TRBV12-5 and TRBJ2-3, is as follows: DARVTQTPRHKVTEMGQEVTMRCQPILGHNTVFWYRQTMMQGLELLAYFRNRAPLDDSGMPKDRFSAEMPDATLATLKIQPSEPRDSAVYFCASGFLLGDTQYFGPGTRLTVL.

The chain recombines TRBV30 with TRBJ2-1; D not certain. Trimming stripped 5 bases from V and 6 bases from J, with 8 bases between. The CDR3 is 11 amino acids. The germline CDR1 and CDR2 sequences are GTSNPN and SVGIG (reference sequence). The CDR3 region has the DNA TGTGCCTGGTCTTTGTCCAATGAGCAGTTCTTC. This encodes CAWSLSNEQFF.

The rearrangement uses TRBV7-3 and TRBJ1-1; 7 bases line up with TRBD1. CDR1 SGHTA and CDR2 FQGTGA come from the germline V gene. V was pared by 5 bases and J by 1 base, with 16 bases of the junction left unmatched. This CDR3 comprises 18 residues. The CDR3, as DNA: TGTGCCAGCAGCCCGGCGGTACAGGGGCCCGGCGGGAACACTGAAGCTTTCTTT. As protein: CASSPAVQGPGGNTEAFF.

The rearrangement uses TRBV27 and TRBJ2-3; a possible D gene is TRBD1 (5 bases). Trimming shortened V by 6 bases and J by 2 bases, and 9 bases separated the two germline ends. Germline-derived CDR1 and CDR2 are MNHEY and SMNVEV (reference sequence). This CDR3 region has 13 residues. CDR3 in DNA: TGTGCCAGCAGACTTGGGGCCACAGATACGCAGTATTTT. It is translated as CASRLGATDTQYF.

The chain uses TRBV18 and TRBJ1-1; perhaps TRBD1 as D (5 bases). V gave up 6 bases and J gave up 1 base, with 9 bases separating them. CDR3 length equals 13 residues. CDR1 and CDR2 from the germline V gene are KGHSH and LQKENI. The CDR3 spells CASSPGKNTEAFF. CDR3 nucleotides: TGTGCCAGCTCGCCAGGGAAGAACACTGAAGCTTTCTTT.

This clone came up a few times. The chain carries TRBV15 and TRBJ1-4, with D unclear. Germline V CDR1 and CDR2: LNHNV, YYDKDF (reference sequence). The CDR3 runs to 13 residues. V lost 1 base and J lost 6, with 6 bases in between. The CDR3, as DNA: TGTGCCACCAGCAGAGTTGCTTATGAAAAACTGTTTTTT. This sequence encodes CATSRVAYEKLFF.

This chain joins TRBV3-1 (or the pseudogene TRBV3-2) and TRBJ2-2, with D uncertain. The germline V and J ends were trimmed by 1 base and 6 bases, with 3 bases remaining between them. This CDR3 region has 12 residues. Germline V gene lookup returns CDR1 LGHDT and CDR2 YNNKEL (reference sequence). Here the CDR3 DNA reads TGTGCCAGCAGCCAAGGATCCGGGGAGCTGTTTTTT. Translation gives CASSQGSGELFF.

The chain employs TRBV19 and TRBJ1-6; D not certain. Germline CDR1 and CDR2: LNHDA and SQIVND (reference sequence). V was pared by 8 bases and J by 9 bases, with 14 bases between. The CDR3 contains 13 residues. The CDR3 is CASQRESGSPLHF. Here the CDR3 DNA reads TGTGCCAGTCAGAGGGAATCGGGTTCACCCCTCCACTTT. Filled out from reference TRBV19 and TRBJ1-6, the complete variable domain reads DGGITQSPKYLFRKEGQNVTLSCEQNLNHDAMYWYRQDPGQGLRLIYYSQIVNDFQKGDIAEGYSVSREKKESFPLTVTSAQKNPTAFYLCASQRESGSPLHFGNGTRLTVT.

Turning to this clone: The sample carries other DNA sequences with the same CDR3. V gene TRBV11-3 combines with J gene TRBJ2-2, with D unresolved. V was shortened by 0 bases and J by 2 bases, with 1 base between the two germline ends. CDR3 length: 13 amino acids. Looked up from germline, CDR1 is SGHNT and CDR2 is YENEEA. The CDR3 loop is CASSLDNTGELFF. The CDR3 DNA follows: TGTGCCAGCAGCTTAGACAACACCGGGGAGCTGTTTTTT.

This chain uses TRBV28 with TRBJ1-2; no reliable D call. This CDR3 comprises 13 residues. V was cut by 5 bases and J by 9 bases, with 16 bases left in between. Germline assignment: CDR1 MDHEN and CDR2 SYDVKM. CDR3 loop: CASSIPGPYRYTF. CDR3 sequence (DNA): TGTGCCAGCAGTATACCCGGACCTTACCGCTACACCTTC.

The chain joins TRBV7-9 to TRBJ1-6; D possibly corresponds to TRBD1 (5 bases). Per germline, CDR1 SEHNR and CDR2 FQNEAQ (reference sequence). Trimming shortened V by 5 bases and J by 4 bases, and 18 bases separated the two germline ends. This CDR3 has 17 residues. For the CDR3, the DNA is TGTGCCAGCAGCGCGGACACGGGACGTCGGTATAATTCACCCCTCCACTTT. Translation gives CASSADTGRRYNSPLHF.